This T cell receptor (beta chain) was profiled in a study of CD8+CD57+ T cells in acquired aplastic anemia. Genomic DNA provided the template from which TCR beta VDJ and CDR3 profiles were obtained. One entry per CDR3 protein, called by TCRdb with MiXCR from the reads. The repertoire consists of 260,000 or so distinct CDR3 sequences, with approximately 86% occurring once and the leading ten covering 40% to 55%. Broader study findings: Shared by patients and controls, approximately 29 CD8+ CDR3s were abundant in patients.

With respect to this clonotype: Its antigen remains unidentified. A read error may account for a junction end that differs from germline.

Selection for sequencing was limited to patients who had shown CD8+CD57+ cell expansion by flow cytometry. Patients had not yet gotten any therapy when their blood was taken for sampling. The sequence was collected from a human donor with aplastic anemia. What was sequenced was sorted CD4+, CD8+, or CD8+CD57+ T cells (not recorded which) from PBMCs.

CDR3 sequence reads: CASSLEFYRKTQYF. The CDR3 region has the DNA TGTGCCAGCAGCTTGGAATTCTACCGGAAGACCCAGTACTTC. The chain employs TRBV5-1 and TRBJ2-5, with unresolved D. Germline lookup yields CDR1 SGHRS and CDR2 YFSETQ. The CDR3 is 14 residues long.